Below are 26 T cell receptor beta chains sequenced from a single sample in a study of T cell repertoires in cytomegalovirus infection. TCRdb passed the reads through MiXCR, listing each CDR3 protein once. The repertoire holds roughly 280,000 distinct CDR3 sequences, with roughly 15% as singletons. The sample taken for sequencing was PBMCs. These receptors came from a human donor in good health (CMV status not recorded). Some clones in this sample may be carry-over from other donors' samples.

At least ten counts were recorded for this clonotype. This chain joins TRBV15 and TRBJ2-3; D is possibly TRBD2 (7 bases). The V gene's germline CDR1 is LNHNV and CDR2 YYDKDF (reference sequence). Trimming took 1 base from V and 2 from J, leaving 10 bases between them. The CDR3 runs to 15 residues. CDR3 in amino acids: CATSRAGGLTDTQYF. The CDR3 nucleotides read TGTGCCACCAGCAGAGCGGGGGGCCTCACAGATACGCAGTATTTT.

This clonotype occurred a few times. This sequence joins TRBV5-1 and TRBJ2-7; TRBD1 is a possible D gene (5 bases). Trimming cost V 4 bases and J 0 bases, with 14 bases left between them. The CDR3 sequence is 15 residues long. The germline gives CDR1 SGHRS, CDR2 YFSETQ. The CDR3 nucleotides are TGCGCCAGCAGCACCAACTTTGACAGCTCCTACGAGCAGTACTTC. It specifies CASSTNFDSSYEQYF.

The chain's CDR3 is CARSEGDRSQWAEAFF. CDR3 sequence (DNA): TGTGCCAGGAGCGAAGGCGACAGGAGCCAGTGGGCTGAAGCTTTCTTT. The chain recombines TRBV19 with TRBJ1-1, with D perhaps matching TRBD1 (6 bases). Per the germline V gene, CDR1 is LNHDA and CDR2 is SQIVND (reference sequence). The CDR3 totals 16 residues. The ends were cut back, 9 bases at V and 6 bases at J, with 26 bases in the middle. The complete variable domain, with remaining parts taken from reference TRBV19 and TRBJ1-1, reads DGGITQSPKYLFRKEGQNVTLSCEQNLNHDAMYWYRQDPGQGLRLIYYSQIVNDFQKGDIAEGYSVSREKKESFPLTVTSAQKNPTAFYLCARSEGDRSQWAEAFFGQGTRLTVV.

This clonotype has ten or more counts. The chain is built from TRBV11-2 and TRBJ2-5; tentative D call: TRBD2 (5 bases). Germline V gives CDR1 SGHAT, CDR2 FQNNGV. V dropped 5 bases and J dropped 1 base, with 14 bases sitting between them. This CDR3 contains 15 residues. As DNA, the CDR3 is TGTGCCAGCAGCCCATTTACTAGGGCCCAAGAGACCCAGTACTTC. It is translated as CASSPFTRAQETQYF. Full variable domain (remainder filled in from reference TRBV11-2 and TRBJ2-5): EAGVAQSPRYKIIEKRQSVAFWCNPISGHATLYWYQQILGQGPKLLIQFQNNGVVDDSQLPKDRFSAERLKGVDSTLKIQPAKLEDSAVYLCASSPFTRAQETQYFGPGTRLLVL.

In this sample, this clonotype turned up a few times. The rearrangement uses TRBV11-3 and TRBJ1-5; D is ambiguous. The germline V gene has CDR1 SGHNT and CDR2 YENEEA. This CDR3 region has 11 residues. The V end was cut by 3 bases, the J end by 6 bases, with 3 bases between. The CDR3 coding sequence is TGTGCCAGCAGCTTCGCTCAGCCCCAGCATTTT. It specifies CASSFAQPQHF.

This clonotype was seen ten or more times. The chain couples TRBV29-1 to TRBJ1-4, with D perhaps TRBD1 (5 bases). V lost 4 bases to trimming and J lost 7 bases, with 13 bases between them. CDR3 length: 13 residues. In germline, CDR1 is SQVTM, CDR2 ANQGSEA. The CDR3: CSVVGQGGEKLFF. The DNA of the CDR3 is TGCAGCGTTGTGGGGCAGGGAGGTGAAAAACTGTTTTTT.

This clonotype appeared a few times. V gene TRBV15 combines with J gene TRBJ1-1; unclear D gene. Trimming stripped 0 bases from V and 1 base from J, with 21 bases between. Germline CDR1 and CDR2: LNHNV and YYDKDF (reference sequence). This CDR3 comprises 19 residues. The CDR3 is CATSRDNFPSALENTEAFF. CDR3 in DNA: TGTGCCACCAGCAGAGATAACTTTCCCTCGGCATTGGAGAACACTGAAGCTTTCTTT.

V is TRBV6-8 and J is TRBJ2-6; 12 nucleotides match TRBD1. Germline CDR1 reads MNHGY; CDR2 reads SAAAGT. V shed 6 bases, J shed 3 bases, and the junction held 6 bases outside the gene matches. The CDR3 has 17 amino acids. The CDR3 sequence is CASRSGQGAGGANVLTF. In DNA form, the CDR3 reads TGTGCCAGCAGATCGGGACAGGGGGCTGGTGGGGCCAACGTCCTGACTTTC.

V is TRBV18 and J is TRBJ1-1, with D perhaps matching TRBD1 (6 bases). The germline V gene has CDR1 KGHSH and CDR2 LQKENI. The CDR3 runs 14 residues. Trimming removed 3 bases at V and 5 bases at J, with 13 bases between. The CDR3 bases are TGTGCCAGCTCACCGAGGACAGTAGGGACTGAAGCTTTCTTT. It is translated as CASSPRTVGTEAFF.

This clonotype showed up many times. The CDR3 nucleotides are TGTGCCAGCAGCTTGGGGACCAATCAGCCCCAGCATTTT. Encoded protein: CASSLGTNQPQHF. The chain links TRBV7-6 to TRBJ1-5; D may be TRBD1 (5 bases). The CDR3 runs to 13 residues. Germline V lookup: CDR1 SGHVS, CDR2 FNYEAQ. V lost 3 bases and J lost 3, with 6 bases in between.

V is TRBV24-1 and J is TRBJ2-1, with D perhaps matching TRBD2 (6 bases). There are 16 residues in the CDR3. Deletions cut 5 bases from V and 3 bases from J, with 16 bases between. From germline, CDR1 is KGHDR and CDR2 SFDVKD. The CDR3 coding sequence is TGTGCCACCAGTGGAACAAGGACGGGGGTCTACAATGAGCAGTTCTTC. This codes for CATSGTRTGVYNEQFF.

The gene calls are TRBV29-1 and TRBJ1-1; D gene uncertain. Trimming took 8 bases from V and 0 from J, leaving 10 bases between them. This CDR3 contains 12 residues. Germline CDR1 reads SQVTM; CDR2 reads ANQGSEA. For the CDR3, the DNA is TGCAGCTTCCTCTCCCTGAACACTGAAGCTTTCTTT. This sequence encodes CSFLSLNTEAFF.

The rearrangement uses TRBV2 and TRBJ2-5, with D perhaps matching TRBD1 (6 bases). V lost 2 bases and J lost 2, with 9 bases in between. CDR3 length equals 14 residues. Germline lookup yields CDR1 SNHLY and CDR2 FYNNEI. The CDR3 loop is CASSENTGQETQYF. Written as DNA, the CDR3 is TGTGCCAGCAGTGAAAACACAGGGCAAGAGACCCAGTACTTC.

A single count supports this clonotype. This sequence joins TRBV20-1 and TRBJ2-6; 9 bases match TRBD2. Per the germline V gene, CDR1 is DFQATT and CDR2 is SNEGSKA (reference sequence). The length of the CDR3 is 15 residues. Germline trimming cut 5 bases from V and 4 bases from J; bases unmatched to any gene: 6. CDR3 protein: CSAPGLAAGANVLTF. CDR3 DNA: TGCAGTGCTCCGGGACTAGCAGCCGGGGCCAACGTCCTGACTTTC.

This clonotype was recorded at least ten times. This chain connects TRBV6-2 or TRBV6-3 to TRBJ2-7; tentatively, D is TRBD1 (5 bases). Germline CDR1 is MNHEY and CDR2 is SVGEGT. The CDR3 covers 13 residues. The V gene lost 4 bases and the J gene lost 6 bases, with 13 bases spanning the gap. CDR3 nucleotides: TGTGCCAGCAGTTCGTTTTGGGGCGCCGAGCAGTACTTC. Its protein is CASSSFWGAEQYF.

The chain joins TRBV29-1 to TRBJ1-4, with a weak D call TRBD1 (5 bases). Trimming left V 7 bases short and J 8 bases short, with 17 bases between. CDR3 size: 13 residues. CDR1 is SQVTM, CDR2 ANQGSEA, per germline. In DNA, the CDR3 is TGCAGCGGGGTCGGGGCTCCAGGGGAAAAACTGTTTTTT. It encodes CSGVGAPGEKLFF.

This clonotype was seen at least ten times. The chain employs TRBV7-6 and TRBJ1-1; no firm D call. Germline V gene lookup returns CDR1 SGHVS and CDR2 FNYEAQ. Trimming stripped 0 bases from V and 8 bases from J, with 10 bases between. The CDR3 covers 13 residues. DNA for the CDR3: TGTGCCAGCAGCTTAGCGGGCCCCAAGGAAGCTTTCTTT. Translation gives CASSLAGPKEAFF.

This clonotype was detected ten times or more. The chain links TRBV7-2 to TRBJ2-5; 12 bases line up with TRBD2. With V trimmed by 5 bases and J by 2 bases, 6 bases remained unmatched. CDR1 is SGHTA and CDR2 is FQGNSA in the germline V gene. This CDR3 comprises 16 residues. CDR3 in DNA: TGTGCCAGCAGCCCCTCTAGCGGGAGGGAACAAGAGACCCAGTACTTC. It encodes CASSPSSGREQETQYF.

This clonotype appeared a few times. The genes are TRBV5-4 and TRBJ2-1; 7 nucleotides line up with TRBD1. This CDR3 contains 16 residues. Germline CDR1 SGHNT, CDR2 YYREEE (reference sequence). Trimming cost V 5 bases and J 7 bases; bases outside gene matches: 15. The chain's CDR3 is CASRRPGTADGNEQFF. DNA of the CDR3: TGTGCCAGCAGACGGCCAGGGACAGCCGACGGGAATGAGCAGTTCTTC.

This clonotype appeared many times. The genes are TRBV5-1 and TRBJ2-7; a weak D match, TRBD1 (7 bases). Germline V lookup: CDR1 SGHRS, CDR2 YFSETQ. The CDR3 loop spans 15 amino acids. V gave up 3 bases and J gave up 3 bases, with 16 bases separating them. The DNA for the CDR3 is TGCGCCAGCAGCTCCACAGGGGACTCCTACTACGAGCAGTACTTC. Translating it yields CASSSTGDSYYEQYF. The full variable domain, with the rest looked up from reference TRBV5-1 and TRBJ2-7, is KAGVTQTPRYLIKTRGQQVTLSCSPISGHRSVSWYQQTPGQGLQFLFEYFSETQRNKGNFPGRFSGRQFSNSRSEMNVSTLELGDSALYLCASSSTGDSYYEQYFGPGTRLTVT.

This clonotype was detected ten times or more. The chain joins TRBV7-2 to TRBJ2-4; 8 nucleotides match TRBD1. V was pared by 5 bases and J by 7 bases, with 7 bases of the junction left unmatched. The CDR3 contains 14 residues. The germline CDR1 and CDR2 sequences are SGHTA and FQGNSA. The CDR3 region is CASSQGQGPNIQYF. The CDR3 bases are TGTGCCAGCAGCCAAGGACAGGGTCCGAACATTCAGTACTTC.

This clonotype was counted a few times. The chain employs TRBV2 and TRBJ1-6, with 7 nucleotides matching TRBD1. Trimming cost V 6 bases and J 7 bases; bases outside gene matches: 6. This CDR3 spans 14 amino acids. CDR1 and CDR2 (germline): SNHLY, FYNNEI. CDR3 sequence: CASSPGQQNSPLHF. DNA for the CDR3: TGTGCCAGCAGCCCGGGACAGCAAAATTCACCCCTCCACTTT.

The chain links TRBV6-2 or TRBV6-3 to TRBJ2-6, with D unclear. Germline V CDR1 and CDR2: MNHEY, SVGEGT. The CDR3 loop spans 15 amino acids. Trimming took 4 bases from V and 0 from J, leaving 7 bases between them. CDR3 nucleotide sequence: TGTGCCAGCAGTTCCACTCCCTCTGGGGCCAACGTCCTGACTTTC. Protein product: CASSSTPSGANVLTF.

This chain uses TRBV4-1 with TRBJ1-4, with a tentative D call TRBD1 (5 bases). The V end was cut by 0 bases, the J end by 9 bases, with 20 bases between. Germline lookup yields CDR1 MGHRA and CDR2 YSYEKL. The CDR3 runs 17 residues. CDR3 coding DNA: TGCGCCAGCAGCCAAGACCCCCCAGGGCGCCGGGGGAAAAAACTGTTTTTT. Amino acids: CASSQDPPGRRGKKLFF.

A remark on this clonotype: Just one base apart from a much larger clone, this may be a read error. V is TRBV6-2 or TRBV6-3 and J is TRBJ2-3, with D unclear. CDR3 length equals 14 residues. CDR1 MNHEY and CDR2 SVGEGT come from the germline V gene. The DNA for the CDR3 is TGTGCCGGCAGATTCCAGTTTACAAGCGATACGCAGTATTTT. This gives the protein CAGRFQFTSDTQYF.

The chain links TRBV6-6 to TRBJ2-5; D is uncertain. The CDR3 totals 11 residues. Trimming took off 5 bases at V and 5 bases at J, with 6 bases between the two ends. Germline V gene lookup returns CDR1 MNHNY and CDR2 SVGAGI (reference sequence). CDR3 DNA sequence: TGTGCCAGCAGTAAATTGGAGACCCAGTACTTC. This sequence encodes CASSKLETQYF.